Described below is a single T cell receptor (beta chain) sequence and its context. Antigen specificity is unknown. Losses at the gene ends were 6 bases for V and 3 bases for J; bases not matched to a gene: 5. The CDR3 has 14 residues. CDR1 and CDR2 from the germline V gene are SGHNT and YYREEE (reference sequence). The protocol was immunoSEQ multiplex PCR, while the TCRdb copy is restricted to in-frame clones and leaves out a portion. The sample lists about 1.5 million clones, nearly 99% occurring once. This sample stems from a study of shared clonotypes between healthy human individuals. Overall study results and limits: It was only blood that was sampled, and tissue repertoires likely differ.

Sequenced: naive CD4+ T cells sorted from blood. Subset given: CD45RA+ positively selected. The receptor was isolated from a man aged 30 to 45 in good health. V is TRBV5-4 and J is TRBJ2-1, with 8 bases lining up with TRBD2. CDR3 region: CASKREMGYNEQFF. The DNA of the CDR3 is TGTGCCAGCAAGCGGGAGATGGGCTACAATGAGCAGTTCTTC.